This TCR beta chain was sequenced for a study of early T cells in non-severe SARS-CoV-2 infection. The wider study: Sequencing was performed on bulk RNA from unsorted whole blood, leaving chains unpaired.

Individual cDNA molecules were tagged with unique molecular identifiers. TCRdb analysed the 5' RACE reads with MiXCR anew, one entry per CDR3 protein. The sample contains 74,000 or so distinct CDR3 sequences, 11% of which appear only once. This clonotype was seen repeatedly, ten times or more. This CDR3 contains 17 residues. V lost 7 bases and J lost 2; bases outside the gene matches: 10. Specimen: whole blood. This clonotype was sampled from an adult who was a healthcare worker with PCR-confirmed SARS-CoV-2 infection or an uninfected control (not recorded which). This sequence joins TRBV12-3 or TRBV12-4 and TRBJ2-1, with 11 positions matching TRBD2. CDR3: CASNFPLAGGTYNEQFF. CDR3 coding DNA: TGTGCCAGCAATTTTCCGCTAGCGGGGGGAACCTACAATGAGCAGTTCTTC.